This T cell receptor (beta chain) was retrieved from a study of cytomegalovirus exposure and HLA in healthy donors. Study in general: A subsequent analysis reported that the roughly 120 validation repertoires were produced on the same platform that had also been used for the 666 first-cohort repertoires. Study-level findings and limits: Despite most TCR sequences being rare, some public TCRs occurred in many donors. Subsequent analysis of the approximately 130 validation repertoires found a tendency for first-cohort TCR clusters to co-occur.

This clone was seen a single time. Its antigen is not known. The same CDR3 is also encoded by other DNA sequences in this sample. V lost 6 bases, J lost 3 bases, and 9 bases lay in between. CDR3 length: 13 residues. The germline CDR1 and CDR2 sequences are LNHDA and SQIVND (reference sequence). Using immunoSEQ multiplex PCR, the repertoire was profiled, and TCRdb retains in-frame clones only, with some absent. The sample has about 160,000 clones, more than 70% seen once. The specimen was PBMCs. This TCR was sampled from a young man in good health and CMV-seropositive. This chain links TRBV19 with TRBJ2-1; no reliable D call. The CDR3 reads CASRTAGYNEQFF. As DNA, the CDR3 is TGTGCCAGTAGAACGGCAGGCTACAATGAGCAGTTCTTC.